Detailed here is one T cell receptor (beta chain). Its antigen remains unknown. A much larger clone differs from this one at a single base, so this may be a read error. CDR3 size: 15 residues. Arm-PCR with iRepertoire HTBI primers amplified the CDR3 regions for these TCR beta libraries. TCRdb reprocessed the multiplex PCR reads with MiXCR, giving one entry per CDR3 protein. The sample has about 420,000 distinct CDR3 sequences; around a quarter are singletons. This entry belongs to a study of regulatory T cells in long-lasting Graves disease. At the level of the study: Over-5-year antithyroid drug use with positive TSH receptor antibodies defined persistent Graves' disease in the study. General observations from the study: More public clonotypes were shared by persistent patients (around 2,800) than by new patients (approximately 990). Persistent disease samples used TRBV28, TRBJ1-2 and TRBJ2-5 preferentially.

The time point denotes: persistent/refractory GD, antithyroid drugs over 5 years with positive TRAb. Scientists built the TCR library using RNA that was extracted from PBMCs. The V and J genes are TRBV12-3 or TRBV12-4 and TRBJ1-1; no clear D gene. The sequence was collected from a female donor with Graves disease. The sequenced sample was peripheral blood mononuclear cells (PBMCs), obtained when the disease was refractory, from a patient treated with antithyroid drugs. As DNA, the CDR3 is TGTGCCAGCAGCCTTAACGGTGAAATGAACACTGAAGCTTCCTTT. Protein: CASSLNGEMNTEASF.